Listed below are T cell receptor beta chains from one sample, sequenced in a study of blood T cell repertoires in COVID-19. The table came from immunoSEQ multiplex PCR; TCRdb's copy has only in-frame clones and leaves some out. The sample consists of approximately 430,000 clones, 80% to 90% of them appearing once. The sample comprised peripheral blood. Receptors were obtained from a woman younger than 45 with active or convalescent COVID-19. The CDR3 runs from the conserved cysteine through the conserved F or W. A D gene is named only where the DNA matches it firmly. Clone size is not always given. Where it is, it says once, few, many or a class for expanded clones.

CDR3 protein: CASSVVPGNTNYGYTF; CDR3 DNA: TGTGCCAGCAGCGTAGTCCCGGGGAACACTAACTATGGCTACACCTTC; D gene: NA; clone size: once; CDR3 length: 16; V gene: TRBV9; J gene: TRBJ1-2
CDR3 protein: CASSLGWDSTNEKLFF; CDR3 DNA: TGCGCCAGCAGCTTGGGTTGGGACAGTACTAATGAAAAACTGTTTTTT; D gene: TRBD1; clone size: NA; CDR3 length: 16; V gene: TRBV5-1; J gene: TRBJ1-4
CDR3 protein: CASPTGTNTEAFF; CDR3 DNA: TGTGCCAGCCCCACAGGGACGAACACTGAAGCTTTCTTT; D gene: NA; clone size: NA; CDR3 length: 13; V gene: TRBV6-5; J gene: TRBJ1-1
CDR3 protein: CASSLGGTQYF; CDR3 DNA: TGTGCCAGCAGCTTGGGAGGAACCCAGTACTTC; D gene: NA; clone size: NA; CDR3 length: 11; V gene: TRBV11-2; J gene: TRBJ2-5
CDR3 protein: CASSSWTGYTDTQYF; CDR3 DNA: TGTGCCAGCAGTTCCTGGACAGGGTACACAGATACGCAGTATTTT; D gene: TRBD1; clone size: NA; CDR3 length: 15; V gene: TRBV2; J gene: TRBJ2-3
CDR3 protein: CASSWEARGAGELFF; CDR3 DNA: TGTGCCAGTAGTTGGGAGGCTCGGGGAGCCGGGGAGCTGTTTTTT; D gene: NA; clone size: once; CDR3 length: 15; V gene: TRBV19; J gene: TRBJ2-2
CDR3 protein: CASSPGQISSYEQYF; CDR3 DNA: TGCGCCAGCAGCCCGGGACAGATCAGCTCCTACGAGCAGTACTTC; D gene: TRBD1; clone size: NA; CDR3 length: 15; V gene: TRBV5-1; J gene: TRBJ2-7
CDR3 protein: CASSLQGNQPQHF; CDR3 DNA: TGTGCCAGCAGCTTACAGGGCAATCAGCCCCAGCATTTT; D gene: NA; clone size: NA; CDR3 length: 13; V gene: TRBV7-8; J gene: TRBJ1-5
CDR3 protein: CASSERVSWNTEAFF; CDR3 DNA: TGTGCCAGCAGTGAAAGAGTGAGTTGGAACACTGAAGCTTTCTTT; D gene: NA; clone size: NA; CDR3 length: 15; V gene: TRBV6-1; J gene: TRBJ1-1
CDR3 protein: CASSLQEAGLKETQYF; CDR3 DNA: TGCGCCAGCAGCCTACAGGAGGCGGGGCTTAAAGAGACCCAGTACTTC; D gene: NA; clone size: few; CDR3 length: 16; V gene: TRBV5-1; J gene: TRBJ2-5
CDR3 protein: CASSEGHPQDYGYTF; CDR3 DNA: TGCGCCAGCAGTGAAGGACACCCCCAGGACTATGGCTACACCTTC; D gene: NA; clone size: NA; CDR3 length: 15; V gene: TRBV10-2; J gene: TRBJ1-2
CDR3 protein: CASSLPPGTAINTQYF; CDR3 DNA: TGTGCCAGCAGCTTACCTCCCGGGACTGCCATAAATACGCAGTATTTT; D gene: NA; clone size: NA; CDR3 length: 16; V gene: TRBV7-6; J gene: TRBJ2-3
CDR3 protein: CASSHWAGGNTEAFF; CDR3 DNA: TGTGCCAGCAGCCACTGGGCAGGGGGCAACACTGAAGCTTTCTTT; D gene: TRBD1; clone size: once; CDR3 length: 15; V gene: TRBV3-1/TRBV3-2; J gene: TRBJ1-1
CDR3 protein: CASSLFSGRLGNQPQHF; CDR3 DNA: TGTGCCAGCAGCTTATTCTCAGGGAGGTTGGGCAATCAGCCCCAGCATTTT; D gene: NA; clone size: NA; CDR3 length: 17; V gene: TRBV7-8; J gene: TRBJ1-5
CDR3 protein: CASSPPGTDTQYF; CDR3 DNA: TGTGCCAGCAGTCCCCCGGGCACAGATACGCAGTATTTT; D gene: NA; clone size: once; CDR3 length: 13; V gene: TRBV27; J gene: TRBJ2-3
CDR3 protein: CASSQAGTSVTGELFF; CDR3 DNA: TGCGCCAGCAGCCAAGCCGGGACTAGCGTAACCGGGGAGCTGTTTTTT; D gene: TRBD2; clone size: NA; CDR3 length: 16; V gene: TRBV4-1; J gene: TRBJ2-2
CDR3 protein: CASSEGGVNTGELFF; CDR3 DNA: TGTGCCAGTAGTGAAGGCGGGGTCAACACCGGGGAGCTGTTTTTT; D gene: NA; clone size: NA; CDR3 length: 15; V gene: TRBV19; J gene: TRBJ2-2
CDR3 protein: CAWSTGLRGEKLFF; CDR3 DNA: TGTGCCTGGAGTACAGGGTTGAGAGGTGAAAAACTGTTTTTT; D gene: NA; clone size: NA; CDR3 length: 14; V gene: TRBV30; J gene: TRBJ1-4
CDR3 protein: CASSLRGRTEAFF; CDR3 DNA: TGTGCCAGCAGCTTGAGGGGGCGGACTGAAGCTTTCTTT; D gene: TRBD1; clone size: NA; CDR3 length: 13; V gene: TRBV5-6; J gene: TRBJ1-1
CDR3 protein: CASSLGQGANQPQHF; CDR3 DNA: TGTGCCAGCAGTTTGGGACAGGGGGCCAATCAGCCCCAGCATTTT; D gene: TRBD1; clone size: NA; CDR3 length: 15; V gene: TRBV27; J gene: TRBJ1-5
CDR3 protein: CASSLSRARDTEAFF; CDR3 DNA: TGTGCCAGCAGCCTAAGTAGGGCCAGGGACACTGAAGCTTTCTTT; D gene: NA; clone size: NA; CDR3 length: 15; V gene: TRBV3-1/TRBV3-2; J gene: TRBJ1-1
CDR3 protein: CASSPSQGAYGYTF; CDR3 DNA: TGTGCCAGCAGCCCCTCACAGGGGGCTTATGGCTACACCTTC; D gene: TRBD1; clone size: few; CDR3 length: 14; V gene: TRBV7-2; J gene: TRBJ1-2
CDR3 protein: CSVEPGLSSYNEQFF; CDR3 DNA: TGCAGCGTTGAACCGGGACTGAGCTCCTACAATGAGCAGTTCTTC; D gene: NA; clone size: NA; CDR3 length: 15; V gene: TRBV29-1; J gene: TRBJ2-1
CDR3 protein: CASSPMNQPQHF; CDR3 DNA: TGTGCCAGCAGCCCAATGAATCAGCCCCAGCATTTT; D gene: NA; clone size: NA; CDR3 length: 12; V gene: TRBV6-6; J gene: TRBJ1-5
CDR3 protein: CASSDPAGNTIYF; CDR3 DNA: TGTGCCAGCAGTGACCCTGCTGGAAACACCATATATTTT; D gene: NA; clone size: NA; CDR3 length: 13; V gene: TRBV6-4; J gene: TRBJ1-3
CDR3 protein: CASSLTDNQPQHF; CDR3 DNA: TGTGCCAGCAGTCTAACCGATAATCAGCCCCAGCATTTT; D gene: NA; clone size: NA; CDR3 length: 13; V gene: TRBV12-3/TRBV12-4; J gene: TRBJ1-5
CDR3 protein: CASRGTGGSTDTQYF; CDR3 DNA: TGTGCCAGCAGGGGGACAGGGGGCAGCACAGATACGCAGTATTTT; D gene: TRBD1; clone size: NA; CDR3 length: 15; V gene: TRBV2; J gene: TRBJ2-3
CDR3 protein: CASSVVGTSGRFYNEQFF; CDR3 DNA: TGTGCCAGCAGCGTAGTCGGGACTAGCGGGAGATTCTACAATGAGCAGTTCTTC; D gene: TRBD2; clone size: NA; CDR3 length: 18; V gene: TRBV9; J gene: TRBJ2-1
CDR3 protein: CASSSANRGLGEQYF; CDR3 DNA: TGTGCCAGCAGTTCAGCAAACAGGGGGTTGGGCGAGCAGTACTTC; D gene: TRBD1; clone size: NA; CDR3 length: 15; V gene: TRBV27; J gene: TRBJ2-7
CDR3 protein: CASSYSTSESETQYF; CDR3 DNA: TGTGCCAGCAGTTACTCGACTAGCGAATCAGAGACCCAGTACTTC; D gene: TRBD2; clone size: NA; CDR3 length: 15; V gene: TRBV6-6; J gene: TRBJ2-5
CDR3 protein: CASSQAAGPGNEQFF; CDR3 DNA: TGCGCCAGCAGCCAAGCAGCAGGGCCGGGCAATGAGCAGTTCTTC; D gene: NA; clone size: NA; CDR3 length: 15; V gene: TRBV4-1; J gene: TRBJ2-1
CDR3 protein: CASSQDGIAGGTGELFF; CDR3 DNA: TGCGCCAGCAGCCAAGATGGAATAGCGGGAGGTACCGGGGAGCTGTTTTTT; D gene: TRBD2; clone size: once; CDR3 length: 17; V gene: TRBV4-1; J gene: TRBJ2-2
CDR3 protein: CASCVAGGPSEQYF; CDR3 DNA: TGCGCCAGCTGCGTGGCGGGAGGGCCCAGCGAGCAGTACTTC; D gene: TRBD2; clone size: NA; CDR3 length: 14; V gene: TRBV5-1; J gene: TRBJ2-7
CDR3 protein: CASSVGQGAWGEQFF; CDR3 DNA: TGTGCCAGTAGTGTTGGACAGGGGGCTTGGGGTGAGCAGTTCTTC; D gene: TRBD1; clone size: NA; CDR3 length: 15; V gene: TRBV19; J gene: TRBJ2-1
CDR3 protein: CASSEWYGTADYGYTF; CDR3 DNA: TGTGCCAGCAGTGAATGGTATGGGACAGCCGACTATGGCTACACCTTC; D gene: TRBD1; clone size: NA; CDR3 length: 16; V gene: TRBV6-1; J gene: TRBJ1-2
CDR3 protein: CATGDRGTDTQYF; CDR3 DNA: TGTGCCACGGGGGACAGGGGGACAGATACGCAGTATTTT; D gene: TRBD1; clone size: NA; CDR3 length: 13; V gene: TRBV15; J gene: TRBJ2-3
CDR3 protein: CSVGPRLAGLTDTQYF; CDR3 DNA: TGCAGCGTTGGGCCCCGGCTAGCGGGGCTCACAGATACGCAGTATTTT; D gene: TRBD2; clone size: NA; CDR3 length: 16; V gene: TRBV29-1; J gene: TRBJ2-3
CDR3 protein: CASSQDWAGGQPQHF; CDR3 DNA: TGCGCCAGCAGCCAAGATTGGGCAGGGGGTCAGCCCCAGCATTTT; D gene: TRBD1; clone size: NA; CDR3 length: 15; V gene: TRBV4-1; J gene: TRBJ1-5
CDR3 protein: CASSPGSARGFPEAFF; CDR3 DNA: TGTGCCAGCTCACCTGGTTCGGCCAGGGGCTTCCCTGAAGCTTTCTTT; D gene: NA; clone size: NA; CDR3 length: 16; V gene: TRBV18; J gene: TRBJ1-1
CDR3 protein: CASSQLTGLSGNTIYF; CDR3 DNA: TGCGCCAGCAGCCAGCTAACAGGGCTCTCTGGAAACACCATATATTTT; D gene: NA; clone size: NA; CDR3 length: 16; V gene: TRBV4-1; J gene: TRBJ1-3
CDR3 protein: CATGAVLVFYEQYF; CDR3 DNA: TGCGCCACCGGTGCGGTTTTAGTTTTCTACGAGCAGTACTTC; D gene: NA; clone size: once; CDR3 length: 14; V gene: TRBV5-1; J gene: TRBJ2-7
CDR3 protein: CASSLFGTGAYQPQHF; CDR3 DNA: TGTGCCAGCAGCTTGTTCGGGACAGGGGCCTATCAGCCCCAGCATTTT; D gene: TRBD1; clone size: NA; CDR3 length: 16; V gene: TRBV5-5; J gene: TRBJ1-5
CDR3 protein: CASSLAPGYGYTF; CDR3 DNA: TGTGCCAGCAGCTTGGCTCCCGGCTATGGCTACACCTTC; D gene: NA; clone size: NA; CDR3 length: 13; V gene: TRBV5-5; J gene: TRBJ1-2
CDR3 protein: CASSLYQGAPGGYTF; CDR3 DNA: TGTGCCAGCAGTTTATACCAGGGGGCGCCTGGTGGCTACACCTTC; D gene: TRBD1; clone size: NA; CDR3 length: 15; V gene: TRBV27; J gene: TRBJ1-2